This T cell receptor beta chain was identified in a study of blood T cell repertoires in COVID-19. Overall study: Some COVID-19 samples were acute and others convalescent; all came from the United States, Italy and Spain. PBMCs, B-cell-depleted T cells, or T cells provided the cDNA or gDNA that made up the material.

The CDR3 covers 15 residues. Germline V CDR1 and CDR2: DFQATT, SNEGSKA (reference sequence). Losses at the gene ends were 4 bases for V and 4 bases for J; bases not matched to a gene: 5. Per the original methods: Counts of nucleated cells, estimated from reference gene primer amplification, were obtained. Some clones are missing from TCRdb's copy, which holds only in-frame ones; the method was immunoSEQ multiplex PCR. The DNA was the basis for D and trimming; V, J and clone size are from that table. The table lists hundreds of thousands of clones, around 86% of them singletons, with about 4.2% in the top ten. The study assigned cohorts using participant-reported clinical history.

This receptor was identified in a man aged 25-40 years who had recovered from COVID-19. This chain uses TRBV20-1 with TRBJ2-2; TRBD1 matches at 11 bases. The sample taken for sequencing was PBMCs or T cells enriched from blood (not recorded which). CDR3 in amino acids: CSAIDGTGGTGELFF. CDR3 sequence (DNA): TGCAGTGCTATTGACGGGACAGGGGGCACCGGGGAGCTGTTTTTT.